This T cell receptor beta chain was identified in a study of blood T cell repertoires in COVID-19. Overall study context: COVID-19 samples from acute and convalescent phases originated in the United States, Italy and Spain.

In the original processing: How many nucleated cells were present was estimated from reference gene primer amplification. Profiled with immunoSEQ multiplex PCR; TCRdb holds only in-frame clones, not every one. That table furnishes V, J and clone size, whereas the DNA furnished D and trimming. The sample comprises roughly 140,000 clones, 80% to 90% of which are singletons, and 1.5% to 2% rests with the top ten. The CDR3 covers 14 residues. Germline V gene data show CDR1 as MDHEN and CDR2 as SYDVKM. The V end was cut by 7 bases, the J end by 7 bases, with 14 bases between. The chain recombines TRBV28 with TRBJ1-6, with a weak D call TRBD1 (5 bases). The material sequenced was peripheral blood. This sequence was found in a woman aged 50 to 60 with acute or convalescent COVID-19. CDR3: CASTLSRQNSPLHF. For the CDR3, the DNA is TGTGCCAGCACCCTTAGTCGACAGAATTCACCCCTCCACTTT.